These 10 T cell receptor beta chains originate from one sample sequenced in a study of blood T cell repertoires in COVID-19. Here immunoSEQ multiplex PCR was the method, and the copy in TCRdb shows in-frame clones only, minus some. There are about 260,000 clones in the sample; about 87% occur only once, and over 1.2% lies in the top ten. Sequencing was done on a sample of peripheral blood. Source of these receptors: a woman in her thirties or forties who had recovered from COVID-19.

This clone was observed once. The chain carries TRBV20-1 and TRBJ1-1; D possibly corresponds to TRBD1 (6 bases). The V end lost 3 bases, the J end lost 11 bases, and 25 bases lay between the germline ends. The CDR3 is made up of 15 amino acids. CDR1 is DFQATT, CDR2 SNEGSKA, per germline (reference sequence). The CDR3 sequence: CSASGQGRYKEGAFF. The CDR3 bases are TGCAGTGCTAGTGGGCAGGGGCGATACAAAGAAGGGGCTTTCTTT.

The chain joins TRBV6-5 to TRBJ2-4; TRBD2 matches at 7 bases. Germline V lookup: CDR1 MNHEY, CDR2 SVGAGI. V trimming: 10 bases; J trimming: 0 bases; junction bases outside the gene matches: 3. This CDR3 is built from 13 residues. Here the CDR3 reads CATWGGAKNIQYF. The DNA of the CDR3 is TGTGCCACTTGGGGGGGAGCCAAAAACATTCAGTACTTC.

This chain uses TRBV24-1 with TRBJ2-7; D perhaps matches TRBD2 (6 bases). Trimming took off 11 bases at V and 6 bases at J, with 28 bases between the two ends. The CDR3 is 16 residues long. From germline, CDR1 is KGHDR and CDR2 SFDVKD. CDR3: CAIRLEKDGALFEQYF. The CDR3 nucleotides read TGTGCCATCAGACTAGAAAAAGACGGAGCTCTATTCGAGCAGTACTTC.

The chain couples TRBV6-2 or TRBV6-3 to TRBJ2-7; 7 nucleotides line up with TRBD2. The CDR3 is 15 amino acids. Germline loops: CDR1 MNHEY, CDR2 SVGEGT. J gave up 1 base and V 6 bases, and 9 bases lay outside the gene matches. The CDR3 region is CASSRLGLGSYEQYF. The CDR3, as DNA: TGTGCCAGCAGCCGCCTCGGACTAGGTTCCTACGAGCAGTACTTC.

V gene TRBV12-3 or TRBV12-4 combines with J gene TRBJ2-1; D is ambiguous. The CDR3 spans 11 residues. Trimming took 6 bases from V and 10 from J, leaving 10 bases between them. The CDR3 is CASRRMSEQFF. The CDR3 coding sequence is TGTGCCAGCAGGAGGATGTCGGAGCAGTTCTTC.

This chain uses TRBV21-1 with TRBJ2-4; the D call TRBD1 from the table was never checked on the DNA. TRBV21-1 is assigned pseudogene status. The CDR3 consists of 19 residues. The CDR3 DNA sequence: TGTGCCAGCAGCAAATGCTCCCGCGACAGGGCAGAAGCCAAAAACATTCAGTACTTC. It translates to CASSKCSRDRAEAKNIQYF.

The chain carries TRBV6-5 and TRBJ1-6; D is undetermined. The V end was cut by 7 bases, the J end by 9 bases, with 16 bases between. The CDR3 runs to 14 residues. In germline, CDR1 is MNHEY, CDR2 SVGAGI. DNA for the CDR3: TGTGCCAGCAACCCTCGCGGGAGTGTTTCACCCCTCCACTTT. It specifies CASNPRGSVSPLHF.

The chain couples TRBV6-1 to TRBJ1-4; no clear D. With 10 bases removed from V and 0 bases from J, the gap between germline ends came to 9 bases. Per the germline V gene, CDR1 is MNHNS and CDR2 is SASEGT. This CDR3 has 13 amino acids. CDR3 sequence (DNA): TGTGCCACCCACAGTTCAACTAATGAAAAACTGTTTTTT. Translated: CATHSSTNEKLFF.

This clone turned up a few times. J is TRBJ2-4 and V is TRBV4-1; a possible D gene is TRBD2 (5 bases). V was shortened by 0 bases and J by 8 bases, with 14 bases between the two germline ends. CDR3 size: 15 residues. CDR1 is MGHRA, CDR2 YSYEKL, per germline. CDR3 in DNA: TGCGCCAGCAGCCAAGATAGGCAGTTGGGAGACATTCAGTACTTC. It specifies CASSQDRQLGDIQYF.

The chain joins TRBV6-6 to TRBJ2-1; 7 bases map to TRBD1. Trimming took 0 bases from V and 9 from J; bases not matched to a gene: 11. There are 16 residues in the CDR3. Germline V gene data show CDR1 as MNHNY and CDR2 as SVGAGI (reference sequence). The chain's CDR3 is CASSYSVRGQFGEQFF. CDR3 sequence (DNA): TGTGCCAGCAGTTACTCGGTTAGGGGGCAATTCGGTGAGCAGTTCTTC.